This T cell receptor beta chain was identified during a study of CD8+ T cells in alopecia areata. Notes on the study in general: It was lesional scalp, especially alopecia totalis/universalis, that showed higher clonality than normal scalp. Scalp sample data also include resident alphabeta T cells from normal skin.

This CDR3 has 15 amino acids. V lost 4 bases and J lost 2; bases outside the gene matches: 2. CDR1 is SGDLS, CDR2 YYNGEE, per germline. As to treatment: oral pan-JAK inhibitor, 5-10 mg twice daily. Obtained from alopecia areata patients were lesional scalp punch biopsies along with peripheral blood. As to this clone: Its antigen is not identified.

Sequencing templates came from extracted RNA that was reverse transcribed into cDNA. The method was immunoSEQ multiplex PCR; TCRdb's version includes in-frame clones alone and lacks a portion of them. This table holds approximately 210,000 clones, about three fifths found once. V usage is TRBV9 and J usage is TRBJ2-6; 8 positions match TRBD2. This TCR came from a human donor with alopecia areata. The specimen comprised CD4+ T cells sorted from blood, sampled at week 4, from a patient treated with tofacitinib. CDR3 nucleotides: TGTGCCAGCAGCTTAGCGGGGACTGGGGCCAACGTCCTGACTTTC. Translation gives CASSLAGTGANVLTF.